What follows are 15 T cell receptor beta chains derived from one specimen sequenced in a study of blood T cell repertoires in COVID-19 (TCRdb year 2020). The protocol used for the library was the immunoSEQ multiplex PCR assay. Sourced from immuneACCESS, this table was stored by TCRdb with only in-frame sequences that have V and J called. A share of the clones is absent; for the studies checked, an unresolved V gene accounts for under half, and the remainder has no known explanation. The sample table records around 370,000 clones; about 90% of these occur just once. The ten largest clones capture roughly 6.3% of the sample. The sample comprised peripheral blood. The receptors were gathered from a woman aged 50 to 60 with COVID-19, enrolled during active disease.

V usage is TRBV5-1 and J usage is TRBJ1-1; D remains ambiguous. Germline values: CDR1 SGHRS, CDR2 YFSETQ. This CDR3 is built from 14 residues. The ends were cut back, 0 bases at V and 1 base at J, with 7 bases in the middle. The CDR3 nucleotides read TGCGCCAGCAGCTTGGTAGGCGGGAACACTGAAGCTTTCTTT. Translating gives CASSLVGGNTEAFF.

The rearrangement uses TRBV12-3 or TRBV12-4 and TRBJ1-1; D is unresolved. The length of the CDR3 is 13 residues. V lost 7 bases to trimming and J lost 6 bases, with 15 bases between them. CDR3 residues: CASIDSGPPEAFF. The CDR3 nucleotides read TGTGCCAGCATTGATTCTGGGCCTCCTGAAGCTTTCTTT.

The rearrangement joins TRBV10-3 to TRBJ1-1, with 7 bases fitting TRBD1. The length of the CDR3 is 13 residues. Per the germline V gene, CDR1 is ENHRY and CDR2 is SYGVKD. V lost 6 bases to trimming and J lost 3 bases; unmatched junction nucleotides: 4. Written as DNA, the CDR3 is TGTGCCATCAGAGACAGGGCCGACACTGAAGCTTTCTTT. This encodes CAIRDRADTEAFF.

The J gene is TRBJ2-1, the V gene TRBV4-3; D is undetermined. The CDR3 has 17 residues. CDR1 is LGHNA, CDR2 YSLEER, per germline. The ends were cut back, 4 bases at V and 6 bases at J, with 22 bases in the middle. CDR3 residues: CASSPRLSGWMVNEQFF. The CDR3 nucleotides are TGCGCCAGCAGCCCCCGTTTGTCAGGATGGATGGTCAATGAGCAGTTCTTC.

This clone was counted only a few times. The chain carries TRBV5-1 and TRBJ1-5, with 7 nucleotides matching TRBD1. Germline CDR1 reads SGHRS; CDR2 reads YFSETQ. J was trimmed by 2 bases and V by 4 bases; bases with no gene match: 3. The CDR3 is 14 amino acids. CDR3: CASSPTGRNQPQHF. The CDR3, as DNA: TGCGCCAGCAGCCCGACAGGGCGCAATCAGCCCCAGCATTTT.

The chain combines TRBV27 with TRBJ2-7; 13 nucleotides match TRBD2. The length of the CDR3 is 19 residues. In germline, CDR1 is MNHEY, CDR2 SMNVEV (reference sequence). V lost 6 bases and J lost 2; bases outside the gene matches: 16. Here the CDR3 DNA reads TGTGCCAGCAGACATAAGGGGACTAGCGGGACAGACTCGACCTACGAGCAGTACTTC. It codes for CASRHKGTSGTDSTYEQYF.

The chain uses TRBV10-3 and TRBJ2-5; D may be TRBD1 (5 bases). Germline V CDR1 and CDR2: ENHRY, SYGVKD. This CDR3 contains 13 residues. Trimming took off 4 bases at V and 4 bases at J, with 10 bases between the two ends. The CDR3 DNA follows: TGTGCCATCAGTGGGCAGGGTCTAGAGACCCAGTACTTC. Residues: CAISGQGLETQYF.

This chain uses TRBV12-5 with TRBJ1-1, with D unclear. Germline values: CDR1 LGHNT, CDR2 FRNRAP. Trimming took off 1 base at V and 1 base at J, with 10 bases between the two ends. This CDR3 is 15 amino acids long. In nucleotides, the CDR3 is TGTGCTAGTGGTTTGGCCAGGAAGACGAACACTGAAGCTTTCTTT. Residues: CASGLARKTNTEAFF.

The rearrangement joins TRBV10-3 to TRBJ2-1; a weak D match, TRBD1 (6 bases). The CDR3 contains 16 residues. Germline values: CDR1 ENHRY, CDR2 SYGVKD. V was cut by 5 bases and J by 9 bases, with 23 bases left in between. CDR3 region: CAISQFVGADLGEQFF. The CDR3 nucleotides are TGTGCCATCAGTCAATTTGTGGGGGCGGATTTAGGTGAGCAGTTCTTC.

This clone was counted many times. V gene TRBV19 combines with J gene TRBJ2-7, with D possibly matching TRBD2 (5 bases). This CDR3 is built from 14 residues. The germline V and J ends were trimmed by 9 bases and 7 bases, with 22 bases remaining between them. Germline CDR1 and CDR2: LNHDA and SQIVND (reference sequence). CDR3 residues: CASRASATIFEQYF. The DNA for the CDR3 is TGTGCCAGCCGCGCGTCAGCGACTATATTTGAGCAGTACTTC.

CDR3 bases: TGTGCCAGCAGCCAAGCGCGAGGGACAGGGAGCTACGAGCAGTACTTC. Residues: CASSQARGTGSYEQYF. The chain joins TRBV14 to TRBJ2-7, with 9 bases fitting TRBD1. The CDR3 loop spans 16 amino acids. Trimming took 1 base from V and 3 from J; bases not matched to a gene: 7. The germline V gene encodes CDR1 SGHDN and CDR2 FVKESK.

This clone was picked up one time. The V and J genes are TRBV27 and TRBJ2-3; 11 bases fit TRBD2. CDR1 is MNHEY, CDR2 SMNVEV, per germline (reference sequence). This CDR3 spans 14 amino acids. J lost 6 bases, V lost 6 bases, and 5 bases had no gene match. DNA of the CDR3: TGTGCCAGCAGCCATGGACTAGCGGGCGATACGCAGTATTTT. The encoded protein is CASSHGLAGDTQYF.

V and J are TRBV7-2 and TRBJ2-7; TRBD2 agrees at 11 bases. Unmatched junction bases numbered 3, after V lost 3 bases and J lost 2 bases. Germline V gives CDR1 SGHTA, CDR2 FQGNSA. This CDR3 is 15 amino acids long. The CDR3 sequence is CASSFDSGRAYEQYF. In DNA form, the CDR3 reads TGTGCCAGCAGCTTTGATAGCGGGAGGGCCTACGAGCAGTACTTC.

The chain links TRBV29-1 to TRBJ2-3; a possible D gene is TRBD2 (5 bases). CDR1 is SQVTM and CDR2 is ANQGSEA in the germline V gene. This CDR3 region has 12 residues. Trimming shortened V by 7 bases and J by 2 bases, and 10 bases separated the two germline ends. The CDR3 loop is CSAWGVTDTQYF. The CDR3, as DNA: TGCAGCGCCTGGGGAGTCACAGATACGCAGTATTTT.

This chain connects TRBV3-1 (or the pseudogene TRBV3-2) to TRBJ1-2; no firm D call. The CDR3 is 17 residues long. Germline values: CDR1 LGHDT, CDR2 YNNKEL (reference sequence). The ends were cut back, 4 bases at V and 3 bases at J, with 21 bases in the middle. CDR3 DNA sequence: TGTGCCAGCAGCCCCGGTAAATCCAGGATTGTTGACTATGGCTACACCTTC. Its translation: CASSPGKSRIVDYGYTF.